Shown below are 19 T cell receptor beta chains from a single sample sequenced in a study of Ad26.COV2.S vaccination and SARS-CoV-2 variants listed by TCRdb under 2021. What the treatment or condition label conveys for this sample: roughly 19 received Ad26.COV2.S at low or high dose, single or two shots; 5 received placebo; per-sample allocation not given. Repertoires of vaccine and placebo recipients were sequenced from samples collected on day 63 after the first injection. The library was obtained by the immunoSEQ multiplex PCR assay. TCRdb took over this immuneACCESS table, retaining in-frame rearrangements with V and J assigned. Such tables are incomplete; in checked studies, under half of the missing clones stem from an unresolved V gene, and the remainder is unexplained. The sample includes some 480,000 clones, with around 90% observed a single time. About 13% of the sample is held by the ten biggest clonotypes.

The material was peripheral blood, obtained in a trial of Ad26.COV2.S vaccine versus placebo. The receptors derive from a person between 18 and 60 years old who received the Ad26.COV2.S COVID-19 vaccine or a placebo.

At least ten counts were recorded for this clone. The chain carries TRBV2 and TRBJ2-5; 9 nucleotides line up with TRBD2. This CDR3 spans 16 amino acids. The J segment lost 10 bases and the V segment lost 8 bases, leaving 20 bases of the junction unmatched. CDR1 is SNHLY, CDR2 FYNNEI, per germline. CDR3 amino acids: CASLGLGLAPRVGQYF. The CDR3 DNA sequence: TGTGCCAGCTTAGGATTGGGACTAGCCCCCCGGGTGGGCCAGTACTTC.

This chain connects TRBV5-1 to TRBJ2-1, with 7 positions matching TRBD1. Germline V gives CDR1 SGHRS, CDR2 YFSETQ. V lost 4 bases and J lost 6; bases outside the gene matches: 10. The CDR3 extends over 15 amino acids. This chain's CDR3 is CASSENRGLVNEQFF. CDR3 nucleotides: TGCGCCAGCAGCGAGAACAGGGGCTTGGTCAATGAGCAGTTCTTC.

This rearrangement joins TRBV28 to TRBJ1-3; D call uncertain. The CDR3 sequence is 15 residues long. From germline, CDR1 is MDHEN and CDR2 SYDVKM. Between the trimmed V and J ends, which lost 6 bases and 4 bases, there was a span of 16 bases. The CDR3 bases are TGTGCCAGCAGCTCCGGACTTCTTGGGGGAAACACCATATATTTT. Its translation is CASSSGLLGGNTIYF.

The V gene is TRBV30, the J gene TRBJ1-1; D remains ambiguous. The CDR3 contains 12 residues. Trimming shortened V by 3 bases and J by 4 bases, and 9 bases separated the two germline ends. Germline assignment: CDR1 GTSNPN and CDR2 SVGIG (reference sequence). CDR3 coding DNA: TGTGCCTGGAGACGTGATGGCACTGAAGCTTTCTTT. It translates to CAWRRDGTEAFF.

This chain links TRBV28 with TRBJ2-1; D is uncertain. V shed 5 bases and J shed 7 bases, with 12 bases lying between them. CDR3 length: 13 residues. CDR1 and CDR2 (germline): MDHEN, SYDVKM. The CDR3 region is CASSKGSANEQFF. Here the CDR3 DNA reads TGTGCCAGCAGTAAGGGATCGGCGAATGAGCAGTTCTTC.

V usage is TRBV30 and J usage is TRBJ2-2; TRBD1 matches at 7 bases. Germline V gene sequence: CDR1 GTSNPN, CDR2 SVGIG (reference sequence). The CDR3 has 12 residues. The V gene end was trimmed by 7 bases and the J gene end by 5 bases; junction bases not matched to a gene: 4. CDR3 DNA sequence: TGTGCCTTAACAGGGGTGACCGGGGAGCTGTTTTTT. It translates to CALTGVTGELFF.

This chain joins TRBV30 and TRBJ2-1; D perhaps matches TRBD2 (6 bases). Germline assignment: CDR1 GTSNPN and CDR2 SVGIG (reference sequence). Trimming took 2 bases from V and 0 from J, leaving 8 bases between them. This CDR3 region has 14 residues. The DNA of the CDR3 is TGTGCCTGGAGTTCGGGAGTCTCCTACAATGAGCAGTTCTTC. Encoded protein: CAWSSGVSYNEQFF.

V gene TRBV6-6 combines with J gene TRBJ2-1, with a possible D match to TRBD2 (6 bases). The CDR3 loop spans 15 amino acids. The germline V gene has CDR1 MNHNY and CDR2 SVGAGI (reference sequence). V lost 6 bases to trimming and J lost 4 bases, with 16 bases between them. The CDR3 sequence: CASSPRESLYNEQFF. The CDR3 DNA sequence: TGTGCCAGCAGCCCCCGGGAGTCCCTTTACAATGAGCAGTTCTTC.

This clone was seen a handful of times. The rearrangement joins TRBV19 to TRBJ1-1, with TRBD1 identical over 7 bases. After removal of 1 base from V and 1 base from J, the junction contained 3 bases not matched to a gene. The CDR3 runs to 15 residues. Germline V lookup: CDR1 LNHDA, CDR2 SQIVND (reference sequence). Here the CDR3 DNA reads TGTGCCAGTAGTATAGGACAGGGTTGGAACACTGAAGCTTTCTTT. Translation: CASSIGQGWNTEAFF.

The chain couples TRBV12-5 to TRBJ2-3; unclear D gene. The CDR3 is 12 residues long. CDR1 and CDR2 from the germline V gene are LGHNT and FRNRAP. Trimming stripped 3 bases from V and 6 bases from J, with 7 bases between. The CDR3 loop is CASGFTLDTQYF. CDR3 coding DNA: TGTGCTAGTGGTTTCACCTTGGATACGCAGTATTTT.

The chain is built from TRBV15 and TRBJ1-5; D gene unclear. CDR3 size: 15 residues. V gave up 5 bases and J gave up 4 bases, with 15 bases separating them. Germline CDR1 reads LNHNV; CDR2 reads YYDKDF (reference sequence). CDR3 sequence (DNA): TGTGCCACCAGCGACTCAAGGACCGTTAATCAGCCCCAGCATTTT. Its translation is CATSDSRTVNQPQHF.

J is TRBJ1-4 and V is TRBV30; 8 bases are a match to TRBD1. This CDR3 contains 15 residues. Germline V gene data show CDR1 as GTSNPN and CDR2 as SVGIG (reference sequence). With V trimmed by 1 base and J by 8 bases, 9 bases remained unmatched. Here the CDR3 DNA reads TGTGCCTGGAGTGAAGTCCAGGGGGCTTACGAAAAACTGTTTTTT. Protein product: CAWSEVQGAYEKLFF.

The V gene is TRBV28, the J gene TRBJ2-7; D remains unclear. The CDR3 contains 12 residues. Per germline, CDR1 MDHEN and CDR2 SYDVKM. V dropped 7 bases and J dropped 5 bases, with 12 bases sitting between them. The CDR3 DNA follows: TGTGCCAGCAAGAATGGGGTCCACGAGCAGTACTTC. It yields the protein CASKNGVHEQYF.

CDR3 in amino acids: CASSQDLRAGAEAFF. For the CDR3, the DNA is TGCGCCAGCAGCCAAGATCTCAGGGCGGGGGCTGAAGCTTTCTTT. The V and J genes are TRBV4-3 and TRBJ1-1, with a possible D match to TRBD1 (5 bases). The CDR3 is made up of 15 amino acids. V was shortened by 0 bases and J by 6 bases, with 14 bases between the two germline ends. Germline CDR1 and CDR2: LGHNA and YSLEER.

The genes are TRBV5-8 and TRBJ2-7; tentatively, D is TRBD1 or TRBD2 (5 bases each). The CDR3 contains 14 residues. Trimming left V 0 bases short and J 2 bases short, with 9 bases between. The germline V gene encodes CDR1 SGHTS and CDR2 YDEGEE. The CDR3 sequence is CASSLGDGTYEQYF. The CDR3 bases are TGTGCCAGCAGCTTGGGGGACGGTACCTACGAGCAGTACTTC.

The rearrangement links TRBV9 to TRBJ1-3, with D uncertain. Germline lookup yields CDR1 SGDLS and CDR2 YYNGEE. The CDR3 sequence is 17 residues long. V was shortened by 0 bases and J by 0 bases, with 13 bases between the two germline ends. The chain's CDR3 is CASSVATGSYSGNTIYF. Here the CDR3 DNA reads TGTGCCAGCAGCGTAGCTACGGGCAGTTACTCTGGAAACACCATATATTTT.

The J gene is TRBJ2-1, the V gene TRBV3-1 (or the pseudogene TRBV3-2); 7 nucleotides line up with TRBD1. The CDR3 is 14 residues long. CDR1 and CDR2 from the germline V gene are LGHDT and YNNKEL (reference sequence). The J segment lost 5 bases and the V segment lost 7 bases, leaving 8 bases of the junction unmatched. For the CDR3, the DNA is TGTGCCAGCACCCAGGGGGTAGCGAACAATGAGCAGTTCTTC. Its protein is CASTQGVANNEQFF.

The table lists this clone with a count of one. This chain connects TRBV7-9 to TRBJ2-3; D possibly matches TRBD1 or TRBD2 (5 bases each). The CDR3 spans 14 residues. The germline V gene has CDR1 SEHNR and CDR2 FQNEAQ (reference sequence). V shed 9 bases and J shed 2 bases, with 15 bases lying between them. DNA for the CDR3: TGTGCCAGTCATAAACCGGGACCCACAGATACGCAGTATTTT. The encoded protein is CASHKPGPTDTQYF.

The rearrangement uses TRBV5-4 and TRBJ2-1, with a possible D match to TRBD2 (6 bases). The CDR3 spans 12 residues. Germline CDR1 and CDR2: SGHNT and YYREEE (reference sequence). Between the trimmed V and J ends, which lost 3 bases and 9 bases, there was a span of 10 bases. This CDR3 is CASSSGLSEQFF. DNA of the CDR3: TGTGCCAGCAGCTCGGGACTTTCTGAGCAGTTCTTC.